Presented here are 3 T cell receptor beta chains from one specimen sequenced in a study of immune evolution from preneoplasia to lung adenocarcinoma. Assay used: immunoSEQ multiplex PCR; TCRdb lists only in-frame clones, some missing. Here the sample spans under 9,500 clones, roughly 79% being singletons. The sequencing input was FFPE invasive lung adenocarcinoma tissue. These receptors all stem from a person between 50 and 60 years old with lung adenocarcinoma.

This chain uses TRBV14 with TRBJ2-7; D not resolved. Between the trimmed V and J ends, which lost 2 bases and 5 bases, there was a span of 7 bases. This CDR3 spans 12 amino acids. Looked up from germline, CDR1 is SGHDN and CDR2 is FVKESK. The CDR3 is CASSQYQNEQYF. As DNA, the CDR3 is TGTGCCAGCAGCCAATATCAGAACGAGCAGTACTTC.

The V gene is TRBV4-1, the J gene TRBJ2-1; D is undetermined. This CDR3 has 13 amino acids. Germline V gene lookup returns CDR1 MGHRA and CDR2 YSYEKL. V was cut by 0 bases and J by 12 bases, with 12 bases left in between. The DNA of the CDR3 is TGCGCCAGCAGCCAAGACGTGGGTTTGTTGCAGTTCTTC. It translates to CASSQDVGLLQFF.

The chain combines TRBV14 with TRBJ2-2; a weak D match, TRBD1 (5 bases). Trimming took off 4 bases at V and 9 bases at J, with 9 bases between the two ends. This CDR3 spans 12 amino acids. Germline V gives CDR1 SGHDN, CDR2 FVKESK. CDR3 nucleotides: TGTGCCAGCAGCCGAGCAGGGCGGGAGCTGTTTTTT. Translated, it gives CASSRAGRELFF.